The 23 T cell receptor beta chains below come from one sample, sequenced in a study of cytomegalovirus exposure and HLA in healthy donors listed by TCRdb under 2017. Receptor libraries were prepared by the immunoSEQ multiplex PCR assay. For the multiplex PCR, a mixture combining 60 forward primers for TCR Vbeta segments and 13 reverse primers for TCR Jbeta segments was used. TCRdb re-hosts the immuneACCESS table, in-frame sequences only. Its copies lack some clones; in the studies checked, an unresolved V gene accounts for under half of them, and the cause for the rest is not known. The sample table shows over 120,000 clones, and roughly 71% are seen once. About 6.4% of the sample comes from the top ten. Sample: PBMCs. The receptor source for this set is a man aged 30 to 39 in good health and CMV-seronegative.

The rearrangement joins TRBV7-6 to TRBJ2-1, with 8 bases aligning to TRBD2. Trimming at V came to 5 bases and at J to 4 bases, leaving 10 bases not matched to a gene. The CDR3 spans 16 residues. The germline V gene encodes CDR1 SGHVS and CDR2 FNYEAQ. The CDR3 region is CASSATRGGPYNEQFF. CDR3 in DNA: TGTGCCAGCAGCGCGACCCGGGGGGGGCCATACAATGAGCAGTTCTTC.

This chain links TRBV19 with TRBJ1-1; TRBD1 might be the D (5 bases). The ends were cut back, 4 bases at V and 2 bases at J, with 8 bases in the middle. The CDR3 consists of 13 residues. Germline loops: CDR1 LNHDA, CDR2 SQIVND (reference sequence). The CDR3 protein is CASSTGFNTEAFF. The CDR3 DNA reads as TGTGCCAGTAGTACAGGGTTCAACACTGAAGCTTTCTTT.

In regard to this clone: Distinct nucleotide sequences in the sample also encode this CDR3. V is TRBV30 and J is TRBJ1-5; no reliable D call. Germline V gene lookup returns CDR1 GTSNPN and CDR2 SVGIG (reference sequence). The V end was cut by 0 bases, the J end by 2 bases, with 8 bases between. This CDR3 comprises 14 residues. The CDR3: CAWSVRSGNQPQHF. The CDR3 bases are TGTGCCTGGAGTGTCAGGTCAGGCAATCAGCCCCAGCATTTT.

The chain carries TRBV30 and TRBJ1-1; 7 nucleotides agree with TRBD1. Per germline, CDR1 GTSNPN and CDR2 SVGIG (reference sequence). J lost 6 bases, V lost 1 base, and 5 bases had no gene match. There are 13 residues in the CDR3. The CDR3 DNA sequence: TGTGCCTGGAGTGCTCAGGGGGTATCTGAAGCTTTCTTT. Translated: CAWSAQGVSEAFF.

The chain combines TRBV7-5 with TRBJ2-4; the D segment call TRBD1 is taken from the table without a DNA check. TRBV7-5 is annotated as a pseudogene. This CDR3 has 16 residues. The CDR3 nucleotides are TGTGCCAGAAGAGGGGGACAGGAACTAGCCAAAAACATTCAGTACTTC. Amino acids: CARRGGQELAKNIQYF.

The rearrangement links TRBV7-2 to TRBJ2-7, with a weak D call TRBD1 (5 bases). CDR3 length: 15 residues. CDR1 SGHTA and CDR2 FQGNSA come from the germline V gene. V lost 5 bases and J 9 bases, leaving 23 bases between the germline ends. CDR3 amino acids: CASSPSGQGVLSQYF. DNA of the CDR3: TGTGCCAGCAGCCCATCAGGGCAGGGTGTCCTTTCGCAGTACTTC. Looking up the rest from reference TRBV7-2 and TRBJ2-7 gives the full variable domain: GAGVSQSPSNKVTEKGKDVELRCDPISGHTALYWYRQSLGQGLEFLIYFQGNSAPDKSGLPSDRFSAERTGGSVSTLTIQRTQQEDSAVYLCASSPSGQGVLSQYFGPGTRLTVT.

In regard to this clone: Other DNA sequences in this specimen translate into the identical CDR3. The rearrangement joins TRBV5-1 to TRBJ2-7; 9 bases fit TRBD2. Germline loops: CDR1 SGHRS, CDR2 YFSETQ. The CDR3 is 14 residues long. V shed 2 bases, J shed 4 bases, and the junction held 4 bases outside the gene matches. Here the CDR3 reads CASSLVAGAYEQYF. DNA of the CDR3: TGCGCCAGCAGCTTAGTAGCGGGAGCATACGAGCAGTACTTC. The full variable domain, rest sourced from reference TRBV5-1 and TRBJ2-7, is KAGVTQTPRYLIKTRGQQVTLSCSPISGHRSVSWYQQTPGQGLQFLFEYFSETQRNKGNFPGRFSGRQFSNSRSEMNVSTLELGDSALYLCASSLVAGAYEQYFGPGTRLTVT.

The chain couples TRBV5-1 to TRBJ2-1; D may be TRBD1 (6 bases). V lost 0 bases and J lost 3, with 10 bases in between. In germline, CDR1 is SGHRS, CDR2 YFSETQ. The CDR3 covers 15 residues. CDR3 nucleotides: TGCGCCAGCAGCTTGGAAGCAGGGGTCTACAATGAGCAGTTCTTC. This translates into CASSLEAGVYNEQFF.

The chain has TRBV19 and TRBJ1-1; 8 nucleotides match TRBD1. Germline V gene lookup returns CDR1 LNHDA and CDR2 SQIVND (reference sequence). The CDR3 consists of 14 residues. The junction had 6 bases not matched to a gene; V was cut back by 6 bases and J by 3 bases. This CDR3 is CASRNGQGYTEAFF. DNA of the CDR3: TGTGCCAGTAGGAACGGACAGGGCTACACTGAAGCTTTCTTT.

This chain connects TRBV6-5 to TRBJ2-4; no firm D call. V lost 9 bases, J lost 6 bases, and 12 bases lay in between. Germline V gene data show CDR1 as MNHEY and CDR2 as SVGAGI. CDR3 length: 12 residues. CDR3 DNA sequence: TGTGCCAGTAGCCTCTCGGGAAACATTCAGTACTTC. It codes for CASSLSGNIQYF.

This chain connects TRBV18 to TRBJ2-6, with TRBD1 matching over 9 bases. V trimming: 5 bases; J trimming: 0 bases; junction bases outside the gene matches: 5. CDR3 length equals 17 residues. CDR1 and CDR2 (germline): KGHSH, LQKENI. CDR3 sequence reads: CASSAGQGGSGANVLTF. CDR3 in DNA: TGTGCCAGCTCAGCGGGACAGGGTGGCTCTGGGGCCAACGTCCTGACTTTC.

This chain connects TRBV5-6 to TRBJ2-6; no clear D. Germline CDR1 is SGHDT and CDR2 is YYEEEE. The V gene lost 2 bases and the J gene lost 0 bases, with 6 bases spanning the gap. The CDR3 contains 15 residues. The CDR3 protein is CASSFPFSGANVLTF. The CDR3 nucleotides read TGTGCCAGCAGCTTTCCTTTCTCTGGGGCCAACGTCCTGACTTTC.

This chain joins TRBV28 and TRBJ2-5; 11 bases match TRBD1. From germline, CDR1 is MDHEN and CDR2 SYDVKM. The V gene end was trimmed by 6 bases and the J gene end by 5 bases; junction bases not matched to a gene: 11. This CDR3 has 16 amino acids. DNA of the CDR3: TGTGCCAGCAGCCCCGGGACAGGGGGTGGTCGGGAGACCCAGTACTTC. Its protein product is CASSPGTGGGRETQYF. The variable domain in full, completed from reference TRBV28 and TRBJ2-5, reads DVKVTQSSRYLVKRTGEKVFLECVQDMDHENMFWYRQDPGLGLRLIYFSYDVKMKEKGDIPEGYSVSREKKERFSLILESASTNQTSMYLCASSPGTGGGRETQYFGPGTRLLVL.

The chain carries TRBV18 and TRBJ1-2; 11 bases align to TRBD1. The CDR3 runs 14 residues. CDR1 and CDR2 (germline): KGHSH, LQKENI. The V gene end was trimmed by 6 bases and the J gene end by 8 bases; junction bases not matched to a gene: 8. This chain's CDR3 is CASSSGQGGEGYTF. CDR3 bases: TGTGCCAGCTCGTCGGGACAGGGGGGGGAAGGCTACACCTTC.

The chain's CDR3 is CASSVRTLPEAFF. For the CDR3, the DNA is TGTGCCAGCAGCGTAAGGACTTTACCTGAAGCTTTCTTT. The chain uses TRBV5-6 and TRBJ1-1; D gene uncertain. The CDR3 is made up of 13 amino acids. Per the germline V gene, CDR1 is SGHDT and CDR2 is YYEEEE. Trimming took 4 bases from V and 6 from J, leaving 13 bases between them. Using reference TRBV5-6 and TRBJ1-1 for the parts outside the CDR3, the full variable domain is DAGVTQSPTHLIKTRGQQVTLRCSPKSGHDTVSWYQQALGQGPQFIFQYYEEEERQRGNFPDRFSGHQFPNYSSELNVNALLLGDSALYLCASSVRTLPEAFFGQGTRLTVV.

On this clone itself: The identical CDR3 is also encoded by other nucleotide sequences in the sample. CDR3 loop: CASSPGTENQPQHF. The CDR3, as DNA: TGTGCCAGTAGTCCCGGGACAGAGAATCAGCCCCAGCATTTT. The chain is built from TRBV19 and TRBJ1-5; TRBD1 aligns across 7 bases. This CDR3 is built from 14 residues. The V gene end was trimmed by 5 bases and the J gene end by 4 bases; junction bases not matched to a gene: 5. The germline V gene encodes CDR1 LNHDA and CDR2 SQIVND (reference sequence). Full variable domain (outside the CDR3, taken from reference TRBV19 and TRBJ1-5): DGGITQSPKYLFRKEGQNVTLSCEQNLNHDAMYWYRQDPGQGLRLIYYSQIVNDFQKGDIAEGYSVSREKKESFPLTVTSAQKNPTAFYLCASSPGTENQPQHFGDGTRLSIL.

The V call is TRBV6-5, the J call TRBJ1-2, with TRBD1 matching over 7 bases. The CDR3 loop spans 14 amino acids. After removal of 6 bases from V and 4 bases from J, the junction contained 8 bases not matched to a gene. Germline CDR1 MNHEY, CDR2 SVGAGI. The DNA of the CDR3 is TGTGCCAGCAGCTACAGGGGCGACAGCTATGGCTACACCTTC. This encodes CASSYRGDSYGYTF.

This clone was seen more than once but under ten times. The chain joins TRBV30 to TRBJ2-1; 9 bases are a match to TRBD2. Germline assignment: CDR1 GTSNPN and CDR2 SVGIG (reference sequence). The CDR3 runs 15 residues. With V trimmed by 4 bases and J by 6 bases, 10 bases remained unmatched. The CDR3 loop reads CAWTVGSGGSNEQFF. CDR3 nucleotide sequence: TGTGCCTGGACCGTCGGGAGCGGGGGGTCCAATGAGCAGTTCTTC.

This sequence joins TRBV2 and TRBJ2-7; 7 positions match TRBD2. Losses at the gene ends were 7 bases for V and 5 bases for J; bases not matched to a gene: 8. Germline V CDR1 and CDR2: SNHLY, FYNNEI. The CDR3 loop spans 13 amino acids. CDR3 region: CASKAGEVHEQYF. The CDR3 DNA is TGTGCCAGCAAGGCGGGAGAAGTCCACGAGCAGTACTTC.

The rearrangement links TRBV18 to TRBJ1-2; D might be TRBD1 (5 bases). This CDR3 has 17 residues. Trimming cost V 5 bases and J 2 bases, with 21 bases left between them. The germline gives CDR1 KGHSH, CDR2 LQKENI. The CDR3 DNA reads TGTGCCAGCTCAGAGGGGCGGGGACCAAACCCGAACTATGGCTACACCTTC. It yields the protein CASSEGRGPNPNYGYTF.

CDR3 nucleotides: TGTGCCAGCAGTCGACAGGGGGCAGCGAGCAATCAGCCCCAGCATTTT. Its protein product is CASSRQGAASNQPQHF. The chain has TRBV6-6 and TRBJ1-5, with 10 bases identical to TRBD1. Trimming took 5 bases from V and 1 from J; bases not matched to a gene: 5. CDR3 size: 16 residues. Germline V lookup: CDR1 MNHNY, CDR2 SVGAGI (reference sequence).

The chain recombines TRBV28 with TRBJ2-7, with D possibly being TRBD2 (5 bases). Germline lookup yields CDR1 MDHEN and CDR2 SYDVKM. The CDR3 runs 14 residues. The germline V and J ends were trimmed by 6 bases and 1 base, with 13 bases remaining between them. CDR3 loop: CASSRPRTSYEQYF. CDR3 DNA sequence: TGTGCCAGCAGCCGCCCCCGGACTTCCTACGAGCAGTACTTC.

In DNA form, the CDR3 reads TGTGCCAGCAGTTTCTCTAGCGGCCAAGAGACCCAGTACTTC. Its protein is CASSFSSGQETQYF. V and J are TRBV6-6 and TRBJ2-5; the match to TRBD2 covers 7 bases. The germline CDR1 and CDR2 sequences are MNHNY and SVGAGI (reference sequence). Germline trimming cut 4 bases from V and 1 base from J; bases unmatched to any gene: 3. CDR3 length equals 14 residues.